The 7 T cell receptor beta chains reported below all come from one sample, sequenced in a study of blood T cell repertoires in COVID-19. Clones were sequenced by immunoSEQ multiplex PCR, and TCRdb holds only the in-frame ones, with some missing. The sample has 270,000 or so clones, 80% to 90% seen once; the top ten hold more than 8%. Sequencing was carried out using peripheral blood. All receptors derive from a woman between 45 and 65 years old who had recovered from COVID-19.

The chain has TRBV14 and TRBJ2-7; D is unclear. The CDR3 runs to 13 residues. CDR1 SGHDN and CDR2 FVKESK come from the germline V gene. Between the trimmed V and J ends, which lost 0 bases and 4 bases, there was a span of 7 bases. The CDR3 spells CASSQDTVYEQYF. CDR3 nucleotides: TGTGCCAGCAGCCAAGACACGGTTTACGAGCAGTACTTC.

This clone was detected only once. The chain links TRBV27 to TRBJ1-6, with D hard to call. Germline lookup yields CDR1 MNHEY and CDR2 SMNVEV (reference sequence). Trimming removed 2 bases at V and 8 bases at J, with 7 bases between. There are 13 residues in the CDR3. CDR3 protein: CASSLNTDSPLHF. The DNA of the CDR3 is TGTGCCAGCAGTTTAAATACAGATTCACCCCTCCACTTT.

This clone was seen only a few times. V and J are TRBV2 and TRBJ1-5; D possibly corresponds to TRBD1 (6 bases). V was clipped by 5 bases and J by 0 bases, with 20 bases between them. The CDR3 has 18 amino acids. CDR1 and CDR2 from the germline V gene are SNHLY and FYNNEI. In nucleotides, the CDR3 is TGTGCCAGCAGTCCCCCCTCCTGGACAGTTAATAGCAATCAGCCCCAGCATTTT. It translates to CASSPPSWTVNSNQPQHF.

V gene TRBV7-2 combines with J gene TRBJ2-2; a possible D gene is TRBD1 (5 bases). The V gene's germline CDR1 is SGHTA and CDR2 FQGNSA. The CDR3 extends over 14 amino acids. Trimming removed 7 bases at V and 2 bases at J, with 11 bases between. Written as DNA, the CDR3 is TGTGCCAGCAAAAGACAGTTTAACACCGGGGAGCTGTTTTTT. This codes for CASKRQFNTGELFF.

The V and J genes are TRBV24-1 and TRBJ2-1; the D is unclear. V dropped 1 base and J dropped 5 bases, with 14 bases sitting between them. The CDR3 runs 16 residues. CDR1 and CDR2 (germline): KGHDR, SFDVKD. CDR3 nucleotides: TGTGCCACCAGTGATTTCCCAGTCGACAAACACAATGAGCAGTTCTTC. The encoded protein is CATSDFPVDKHNEQFF.

This chain links TRBV15 with TRBJ2-1; D is unresolved. This CDR3 region has 13 residues. The V end lost 1 base, the J end lost 7 bases, and 8 bases lay between the germline ends. The germline V gene encodes CDR1 LNHNV and CDR2 YYDKDF (reference sequence). The CDR3 loop is CATSRGGLNEQFF. For the CDR3, the DNA is TGTGCCACCAGCAGAGGTGGGCTAAATGAGCAGTTCTTC.

The chain couples TRBV27 to TRBJ1-5, with 8 bases matching TRBD1. The CDR3 has 14 amino acids. J lost 5 bases, V lost 6 bases, and 6 bases had no gene match. Germline V CDR1 and CDR2: MNHEY, SMNVEV (reference sequence). CDR3 bases: TGTGCCAGCAGGACAGGGGTGTCCGATCAGCCCCAGCATTTT. It translates to CASRTGVSDQPQHF.